This TCR beta chain appears in the sequencing data of a study of immune evolution from preneoplasia to lung adenocarcinoma (dated by TCRdb to the early 2020s). With respect to the entire study: No AAH lesions showed HLA loss of heterozygosity, compared with 7% of AIS, roughly 15% of MIA and roughly 35% of ADC lesions. The sample size was set by how many specimens were available, not by a prior power calculation. In total, the cohort included approximately 53 patients with pulmonary nodules, all of whom underwent surgical resection. The study combined immune gene expression, TCR sequencing and multiplex immunofluorescence to profile immune contexture across lung adenocarcinoma precursors and invasive adenocarcinoma. The study reported that fewer than 120 samples were used for TCR sequencing. Class I HLA alleles were inferred from exome data with POLYSOLVER, and allele-specific HLA loss was detected with LOHHLA. The immune data were integrated with whole exome sequencing and methylation data obtained from the same cohort of nodules. The TCR sequencing data were obtained from 45 to 55 patients. Resected precursor lesions (AAH, AIS, MIA) and invasive adenocarcinomas were compared against paired morphologically normal lung tissue.

The patients had resection in Japan or China between about 2013 and 2018. Two lung cancer pathologists independently confirmed the histologic diagnosis of each case on H&E slides. To enrich premalignant or tumor cells for nucleic acid extraction, macro-dissection was performed after pathologic assessment. The AllPrep DNA/RNA FFPE Kit was used to isolate DNA from FFPE tissue. Using the immunoSEQ hsTCRbeta Kit, TCR beta CDR3 regions were sequenced from DNA. Per the source publication's procedure: The ImmunoSEQ Analyzer was used to analyse the TCR sequencing data. T cell clonality was calculated on productive rearrangements as 1 minus Pielou's evenness. The inverse Simpson index, applied to productive templates, was used to measure T cell diversity. T cell density was expressed as TCR beta template counts normalized to usable DNA, with usable DNA estimated by amplifying and sequencing housekeeping genes. Two-sided Kruskal-Wallis tests were used to compare TCR metrics across histologic stages. What TCRdb holds here is the immuneACCESS table cut down to in-frame rearrangements. Part of the clones is not present; checked against another copy, under half of the missing clones reflect an unresolved V gene, and the others are unexplained. Clonal size and the V and J genes are those of that table, whereas D and trimming came from the DNA. In all, the sample holds 6,000 to 6,500 clones, and around 67% of those were seen once. The ten largest account for around 10% of the sample.

Details on this clone: The antigen it recognizes is unknown. No qualities accompany the bases; no much larger clone lies one base away.

On the study overall, not on this receptor specifically: Because all patients were from Japan and China, applicability to Western populations was uncertain. Normal lung showed the highest clonality, whereas later-stage lesions appeared to have higher T cell density and diversity but lower clonality. The highest top T cell clone frequencies were observed in normal lung, and a progressive decrease in top T cell clone frequencies appeared to occur from AAH through AIS, MIA and invasive adenocarcinoma. KRAS-mutant nodules showed the highest T cell clonality compared with EGFR-mutant or double wild-type lesions. Findings were based on association rather than direct causation; larger cohorts with long-term follow-up and longitudinal biopsies were deemed needed.

The receptor was isolated from a donor of 70 years or more with lung adenocarcinoma. The sequencing input was FFPE lung adenocarcinoma in situ tissue. The cell subset or site label, read with the paper, signifies: preinvasive adenocarcinoma in situ (AIS).

The DNA sequence is TGTGCCAGCAGCTTAGAGAGGACGAATCAGCCCCAGCATTTT. It specifies CASSLERTNQPQHF. Recombination connected TRBV11-2 to TRBJ1-5, with no confidently assigned D gene. The CDR3 spans 14 residues, from the cysteine through the phenylalanine. Only the CDR3 DNA is retained, 42 bases long and in frame from the first base. The germline V gene yields SGHAT for CDR1 and FQNNGV for CDR2. V and J lose 0 bases and 4 bases, and a span of 7 bases separates them. The CDR3 plus the reference TRBV11-2 and TRBJ1-5 genes for the other parts give the full variable domain: EAGVAQSPRYKIIEKRQSVAFWCNPISGHATLYWYQQILGQGPKLLIQFQNNGVVDDSQLPKDRFSAERLKGVDSTLKIQPAKLEDSAVYLCASSLERTNQPQHFGDGTRLSIL.